This TCR beta chain was retrieved from a study of blood T cell repertoires in COVID-19. Turning to the study itself: The cDNA or gDNA used as material had been derived from T cells, B-cell-depleted T cells, or PBMCs.

The sample holds a few counts of this clone. Germline-derived CDR1 and CDR2 are MNHNS and SASEGT. V lost 2 bases and J lost 6; bases outside the gene matches: 8. The CDR3 is 16 amino acids. Repertoires were generated with immunoSEQ multiplex PCR, while TCRdb's copy carries only in-frame clones and drops some. The sample holds roughly 160,000 clones, about 74% seen once. Sequenced sample: peripheral blood. The chain couples TRBV6-1 to TRBJ2-2; 8 positions agree with TRBD2. This TCR came from a woman aged 80 or older with acute or convalescent COVID-19. CDR3 sequence: CASSEFGGRRAGELFF. The DNA of the CDR3 is TGTGCCAGCAGTGAATTTGGCGGGAGGCGGGCCGGGGAGCTGTTTTTT.